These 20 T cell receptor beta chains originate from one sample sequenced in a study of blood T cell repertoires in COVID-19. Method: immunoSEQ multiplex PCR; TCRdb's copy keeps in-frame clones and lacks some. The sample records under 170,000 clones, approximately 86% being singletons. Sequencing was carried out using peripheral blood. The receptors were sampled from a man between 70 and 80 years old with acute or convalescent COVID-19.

The CDR3 sequence: CASSQVLSSGRLYNEQFF. The DNA for the CDR3 is TGTGCCAGCAGCCAAGTCTTGTCTAGCGGGAGGCTATACAATGAGCAGTTCTTC. The chain employs TRBV14 and TRBJ2-1, with 11 bases lining up with TRBD2. The junction had 9 bases not matched to a gene; V was cut back by 1 base and J by 4 bases. This CDR3 contains 18 residues. Per the germline V gene, CDR1 is SGHDN and CDR2 is FVKESK.

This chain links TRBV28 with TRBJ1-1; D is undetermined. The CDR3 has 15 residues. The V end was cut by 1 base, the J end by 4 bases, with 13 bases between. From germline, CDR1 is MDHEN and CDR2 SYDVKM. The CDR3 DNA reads TGTGCCAGCAGTTTATTGGTTGGCGGGAGCACTGAAGCTTTCTTT. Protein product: CASSLLVGGSTEAFF. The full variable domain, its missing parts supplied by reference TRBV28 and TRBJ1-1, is DVKVTQSSRYLVKRTGEKVFLECVQDMDHENMFWYRQDPGLGLRLIYFSYDVKMKEKGDIPEGYSVSREKKERFSLILESASTNQTSMYLCASSLLVGGSTEAFFGQGTRLTVV.

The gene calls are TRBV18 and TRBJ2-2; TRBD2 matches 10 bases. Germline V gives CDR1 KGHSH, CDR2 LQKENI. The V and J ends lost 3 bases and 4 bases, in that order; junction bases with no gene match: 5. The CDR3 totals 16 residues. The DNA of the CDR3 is TGTGCCAGCTCACCTAGGACTAGCGGAGTCACCGGGGAGCTGTTTTTT. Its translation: CASSPRTSGVTGELFF.

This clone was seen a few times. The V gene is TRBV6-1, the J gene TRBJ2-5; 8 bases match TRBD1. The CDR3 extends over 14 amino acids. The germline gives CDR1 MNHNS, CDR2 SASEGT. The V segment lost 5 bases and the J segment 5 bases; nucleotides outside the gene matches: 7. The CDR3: CASSIGQGGETQYF. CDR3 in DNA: TGTGCCAGCAGTATCGGACAGGGCGGGGAGACCCAGTACTTC.

The CDR3 sequence is CATEPGTATDTQYF. DNA for the CDR3: TGTGCCACCGAACCGGGGACAGCTACAGATACGCAGTATTTT. V is TRBV24-1 and J is TRBJ2-3; TRBD1 matches 7 bases. Germline CDR1 reads KGHDR; CDR2 reads SFDVKD. CDR3 length: 14 amino acids. V gave up 9 bases and J gave up 3 bases; unmatched junction bases: 8.

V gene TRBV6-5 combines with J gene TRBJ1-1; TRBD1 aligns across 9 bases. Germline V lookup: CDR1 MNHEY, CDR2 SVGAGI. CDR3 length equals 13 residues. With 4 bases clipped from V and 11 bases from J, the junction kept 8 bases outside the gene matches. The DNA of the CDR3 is TGTGCCAGCAGTTTAACCCTACAGGGGGCGGCTTTCTTT. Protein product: CASSLTLQGAAFF.

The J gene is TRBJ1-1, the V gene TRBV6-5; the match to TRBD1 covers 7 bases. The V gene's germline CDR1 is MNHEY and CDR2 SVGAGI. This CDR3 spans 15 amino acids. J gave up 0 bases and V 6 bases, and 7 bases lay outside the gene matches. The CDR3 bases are TGTGCCAGCAGGCGACCGGGACAGATGAACACTGAAGCTTTCTTT. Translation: CASRRPGQMNTEAFF.

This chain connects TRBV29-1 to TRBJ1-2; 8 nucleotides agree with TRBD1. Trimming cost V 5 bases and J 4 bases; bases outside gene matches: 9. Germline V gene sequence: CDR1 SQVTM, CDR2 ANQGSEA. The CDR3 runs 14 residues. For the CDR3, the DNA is TGCAGCGTTCTTGGACAGGGAGGAATCTATGGCTACACCTTC. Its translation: CSVLGQGGIYGYTF. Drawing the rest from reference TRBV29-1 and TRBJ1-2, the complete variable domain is SAVISQKPSRDICQRGTSLTIQCQVDSQVTMMFWYRQQPGQSLTLIATANQGSEATYESGFVIDKFPISRPNLTFSTLTVSNMSPEDSSIYLCSVLGQGGIYGYTFGSGTRLTVV.

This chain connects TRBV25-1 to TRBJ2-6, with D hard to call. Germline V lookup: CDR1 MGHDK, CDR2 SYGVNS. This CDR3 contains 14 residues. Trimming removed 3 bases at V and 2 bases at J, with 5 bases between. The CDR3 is CASSESAGANVLTF. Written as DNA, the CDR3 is TGTGCCAGCAGTGAGTCCGCTGGGGCCAACGTCCTGACTTTC.

The CDR3 reads CASSGAGVGAFF. The CDR3 nucleotides are TGTGCCAGCAGTGGGGCAGGGGTAGGAGCTTTCTTT. The chain combines TRBV2 with TRBJ1-1; a possible D gene is TRBD1 (6 bases). Germline CDR1 reads SNHLY; CDR2 reads FYNNEI. V was clipped by 4 bases and J by 10 bases, with 13 bases between them. The CDR3 length is 12 residues.

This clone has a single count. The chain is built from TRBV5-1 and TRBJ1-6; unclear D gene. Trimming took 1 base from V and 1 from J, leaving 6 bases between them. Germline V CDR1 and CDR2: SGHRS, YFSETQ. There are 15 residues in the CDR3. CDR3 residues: CASSLTSSYNSPLHF. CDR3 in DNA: TGCGCCAGCAGCTTGACCAGTTCCTATAATTCACCCCTCCACTTT.

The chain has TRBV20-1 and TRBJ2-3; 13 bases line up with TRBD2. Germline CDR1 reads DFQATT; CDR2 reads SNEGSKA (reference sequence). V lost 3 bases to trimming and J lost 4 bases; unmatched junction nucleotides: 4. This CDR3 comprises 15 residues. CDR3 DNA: TGCAGTGCTAGTAGCACTAGCGGGAGGGCAGATACGCAGTATTTT. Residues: CSASSTSGRADTQYF.

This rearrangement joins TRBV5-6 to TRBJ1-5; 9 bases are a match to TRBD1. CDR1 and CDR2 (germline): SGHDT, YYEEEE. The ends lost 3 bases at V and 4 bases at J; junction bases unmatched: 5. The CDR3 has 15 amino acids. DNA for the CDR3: TGTGCCAGCAGCTGGGGACAGGGACCAAATCAGCCCCAGCATTTT. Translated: CASSWGQGPNQPQHF.

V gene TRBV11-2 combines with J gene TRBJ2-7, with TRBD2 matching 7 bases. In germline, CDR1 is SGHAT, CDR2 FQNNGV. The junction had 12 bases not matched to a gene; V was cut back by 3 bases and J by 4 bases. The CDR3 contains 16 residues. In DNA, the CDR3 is TGTGCCAGCAGCTTTTCTTCAACGGGAGGTTGGTACGAGCAGTACTTC. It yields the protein CASSFSSTGGWYEQYF.

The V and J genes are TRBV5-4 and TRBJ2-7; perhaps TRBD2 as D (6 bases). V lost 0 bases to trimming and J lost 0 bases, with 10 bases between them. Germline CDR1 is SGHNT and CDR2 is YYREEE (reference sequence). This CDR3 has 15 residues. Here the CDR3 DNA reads TGTGCCAGCAGCTTGGAGACTAGTCGCTCCTACGAGCAGTACTTC. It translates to CASSLETSRSYEQYF.

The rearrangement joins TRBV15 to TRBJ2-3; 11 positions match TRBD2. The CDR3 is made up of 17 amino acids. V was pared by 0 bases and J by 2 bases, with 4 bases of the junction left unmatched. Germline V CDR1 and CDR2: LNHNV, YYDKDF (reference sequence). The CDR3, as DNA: TGTGCCACCAGCAGAGATCGACTAGCGGGAATCACAGATACGCAGTATTTT. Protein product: CATSRDRLAGITDTQYF.

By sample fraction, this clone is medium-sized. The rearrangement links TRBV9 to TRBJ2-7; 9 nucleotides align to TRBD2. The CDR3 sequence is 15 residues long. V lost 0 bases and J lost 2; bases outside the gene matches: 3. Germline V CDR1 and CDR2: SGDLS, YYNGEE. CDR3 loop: CASSVEASGAYEQYF. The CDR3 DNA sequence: TGTGCCAGCAGCGTAGAGGCTAGCGGGGCCTACGAGCAGTACTTC.

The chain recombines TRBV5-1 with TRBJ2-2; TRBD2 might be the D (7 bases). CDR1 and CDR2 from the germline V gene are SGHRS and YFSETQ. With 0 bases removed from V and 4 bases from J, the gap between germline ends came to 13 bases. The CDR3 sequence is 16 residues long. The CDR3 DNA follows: TGCGCCAGCAGCTTGGCCGGGGGGCCAAGCACCGGGGAGCTGTTTTTT. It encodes CASSLAGGPSTGELFF.

CDR3 protein: CASSVSGRQADTQYF. CDR3 in DNA: TGTGCCAGCAGCGTCAGCGGACGTCAGGCAGATACGCAGTATTTT. This chain joins TRBV9 and TRBJ2-3; D might be TRBD2 (5 bases). The V gene lost 2 bases and the J gene lost 4 bases, with 14 bases spanning the gap. CDR3 length equals 15 residues. The germline gives CDR1 SGDLS, CDR2 YYNGEE.

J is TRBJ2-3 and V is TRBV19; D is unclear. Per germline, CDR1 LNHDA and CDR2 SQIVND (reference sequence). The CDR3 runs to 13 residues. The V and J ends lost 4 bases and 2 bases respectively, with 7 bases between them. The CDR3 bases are TGTGCCAGTAGTACCCGTCTCACAGATACGCAGTATTTT. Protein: CASSTRLTDTQYF.